This T cell receptor (beta chain) is from a study of T cells in Graves' hyperthyroidism and ophthalmopathy. The CDR3 sequence is 14 residues long. The V gene end was trimmed by 6 bases and the J gene end by 4 bases; junction bases not matched to a gene: 5. Germline V lookup: CDR1 MDHEN, CDR2 SYDVKM. TCR beta CDR3 regions were amplified from RNA transcripts. First-round RT-PCR of the TCR CDR3 relied on the HTBI primer set. A single record per CDR3 protein comes from TCRdb applying MiXCR to the multiplex PCR reads. The sample has around 290,000 distinct CDR3 sequences, approximately 15% seen once. Many counts were recorded for this clonotype.

The sequenced sample was blood. The genes are TRBV28 and TRBJ2-2; 7 nucleotides align to TRBD1. This receptor was taken from an older woman with Graves' ophthalmopathy. The CDR3: CASRFTGATGELFF. For the CDR3, the DNA is TGTGCCAGCAGGTTTACAGGGGCCACCGGGGAGCTGTTTTTT.